This T cell receptor (beta chain) was documented in a study of HIV-infected patients and healthy controls. CDR1 and CDR2 from the germline V gene are SGHVS and FNYEAQ. This CDR3 has 16 amino acids. Trimming stripped 6 bases from V and 1 base from J, with 17 bases between. TCRdb ran MiXCR on the 5' RACE reads and lists one entry per CDR3 protein. The sample consists of 50,000 to 80,000 distinct CDR3 sequences, about 19% of them appearing once. The sample holds many counts of this clonotype. The sequencing input was CD4+ T cells from blood. This clonotype originated in a human donor in good health. The chain employs TRBV7-6 and TRBJ2-3; a possible D gene is TRBD1 (5 bases). CDR3 bases: TGTGCCAGCAGGTCAGACCAGGGATTCGGCACAGATACGCAGTATTTT. Translating gives CASRSDQGFGTDTQYF.